Below, 11 T cell receptor beta chains from the same sample are listed, as sequenced in a study of spatial heterogeneity in lung cancer. The time point: sample taken at primary tumor resection. Antigens of these TCRs are unknown. TCRdb reprocessed the 5' RACE reads with MiXCR, giving one entry per CDR3 protein. The table shows a few thousand distinct CDR3 sequences, with just under 30% occurring only once. Study-level points and caveats: Within tumors, counts of expanded alpha and beta TCRs tracked tumor mutation counts.

This sample comprised lung tumor tissue, obtained at surgery. These receptors were collected from a female donor with early-stage non-small cell lung cancer.

This clonotype was detected a few times. This chain joins TRBV4-3 and TRBJ1-6, with no clear D. The CDR3 spans 13 residues. Looked up from germline, CDR1 is LGHNA and CDR2 is YSLEER. V lost 2 bases and J 7 bases, leaving 6 bases between the germline ends. The chain's CDR3 is CASSQSLNSPLHF. CDR3 in DNA: TGCGCCAGCAGCCAAAGTTTAAATTCACCCCTCCACTTT.

By share, this clonotype counts as medium-sized. V and J are TRBV7-8 and TRBJ2-4, with D possibly matching TRBD2 (5 bases). Germline lookup yields CDR1 SGHVS and CDR2 FQNEAQ. This CDR3 has 14 amino acids. V dropped 5 bases and J dropped 4 bases, with 12 bases sitting between them. For the CDR3, the DNA is TGTGCCAGCAGCGCCCGGGAAAGTAAAAACATTCAGTACTTC. Residues: CASSARESKNIQYF.

In its sample, this clonotype was seen many times. This chain joins TRBV6-1 and TRBJ2-6; D unclear. CDR3 length: 17 residues. The ends were cut back, 0 bases at V and 0 bases at J, with 9 bases in the middle. Germline lookup yields CDR1 MNHNS and CDR2 SASEGT. The CDR3 is CASSEAALASGANVLTF. CDR3 sequence (DNA): TGTGCCAGCAGTGAAGCGGCCCTGGCCTCTGGGGCCAACGTCCTGACTTTC.

Only one count was recorded for this clonotype. This chain links TRBV5-6 with TRBJ2-1, with 8 bases lining up with TRBD2. Trimming removed 1 base from V and 3 bases from J; junction bases left unmatched: 0. Germline-derived CDR1 and CDR2 are SGHDT and YYEEEE. This CDR3 contains 14 residues. The CDR3 bases are TGTGCCAGCAGCTTGACTAGCGGCTACAATGAGCAGTTCTTC. This encodes CASSLTSGYNEQFF.

By share, this clonotype ranks as medium-sized. The chain links TRBV7-9 to TRBJ2-1, with a weak D call TRBD1 (6 bases). V was trimmed by 1 base and J by 3 bases, leaving 16 bases between them. The CDR3 is made up of 17 amino acids. CDR1 is SEHNR, CDR2 FQNEAQ, per germline (reference sequence). As DNA, the CDR3 is TGTGCCAGCAGCTTAGATCCACAGGGAGTTAGCTACAATGAGCAGTTCTTC. This codes for CASSLDPQGVSYNEQFF.

The chain has TRBV20-1 and TRBJ2-1, with a weak D call TRBD2 (5 bases). There are 14 residues in the CDR3. Germline CDR1 reads DFQATT; CDR2 reads SNEGSKA (reference sequence). Trimming took off 5 bases at V and 8 bases at J, with 19 bases between the two ends. The CDR3 protein is CSAEDTGTRDEQFF. CDR3 DNA: TGCAGTGCTGAGGATACGGGAACTCGGGATGAGCAGTTCTTC.

This clonotype counts as medium-sized (0.01 to 0.1%). The chain carries TRBV19 and TRBJ2-1; TRBD1 or TRBD2 may be the D gene (5 bases each). The CDR3 has 14 residues. Germline V CDR1 and CDR2: LNHDA, SQIVND (reference sequence). Trimming removed 3 bases at V and 8 bases at J, with 14 bases between. CDR3 protein: CASSMGQGSDEQFF. The CDR3 nucleotides are TGTGCCAGTAGTATGGGGCAGGGTAGCGATGAGCAGTTCTTC. Complete variable domain (other parts from reference TRBV19 and TRBJ2-1): DGGITQSPKYLFRKEGQNVTLSCEQNLNHDAMYWYRQDPGQGLRLIYYSQIVNDFQKGDIAEGYSVSREKKESFPLTVTSAQKNPTAFYLCASSMGQGSDEQFFGPGTRLTVL.

This clonotype is medium-sized. The chain joins TRBV12-3 or TRBV12-4 to TRBJ2-2; 9 positions agree with TRBD1. V dropped 6 bases and J dropped 5; count of bases not matched to a gene: 7. CDR3 length equals 15 residues. CDR3: CASRVGTGSTGELFF. In DNA, the CDR3 is TGTGCCAGCAGGGTAGGGACAGGGTCAACCGGGGAGCTGTTTTTT.

In its sample, this clonotype is medium-sized. J is TRBJ2-2 and V is TRBV2; maybe TRBD1 (6 bases). Germline V gives CDR1 SNHLY, CDR2 FYNNEI. V dropped 6 bases and J dropped 5 bases, with 13 bases sitting between them. The CDR3 loop spans 14 amino acids. The CDR3 DNA reads TGTGCCAGCAGGGAACAGGGTCCTACCGGGGAGCTGTTTTTT. It translates to CASREQGPTGELFF.

In this sample, this clonotype turned up many times. CDR3 in amino acids: CASSQTPWTGGSEAFF. The DNA of the CDR3 is TGTGCCAGCAGCCAAACTCCGTGGACAGGGGGTTCTGAAGCTTTCTTT. The gene calls are TRBV3-1 and TRBJ1-1, with 10 bases matching TRBD1. The CDR3 consists of 16 residues. J lost 6 bases, V lost 2 bases, and 9 bases had no gene match. CDR1 and CDR2 from the germline V gene are LGHDT and YNNKEL (reference sequence).

The V gene is TRBV20-1, the J gene TRBJ2-7; D not certain. The germline V gene encodes CDR1 DFQATT and CDR2 SNEGSKA (reference sequence). Trimming removed 4 bases from V and 3 bases from J, with 1 base in between. The CDR3 extends over 9 amino acids. The CDR3 sequence: CSANYEQYF. The CDR3 DNA reads as TGCAGTGCTAACTACGAGCAGTACTTC.